This TCR beta chain emerged from a study of cytomegalovirus exposure and HLA in healthy donors. Broader study findings: Later work associated fewer than 20,000 TCR beta sequences with HLA alleles at 0.05 false discovery rate. Roughly even sequencing depth across donors was the assumption behind the presence/absence analyses.

The PCR used 60 Vbeta and 13 Jbeta primers. Per the original data handling: In a later analysis, the count reached roughly 80 million unique TCR beta chains, with approximately 10 million shared. Libraries were prepared by immunoSEQ multiplex PCR; TCRdb keeps only in-frame clonotypes and omits some of them. V and J calls and clone size are those listed in that table; D and trimming were worked out from the DNA. The sample has more than 110,000 clones; roughly 73% are singletons. In its sample, this clone was seen a few times. The antigen remains undetermined. This CDR3 comprises 11 residues. V was clipped by 6 bases and J by 1 base, with 4 bases between them. Germline V gene sequence: CDR1 SNHLY, CDR2 FYNNEI.

This clonotype originated in a woman between 40 and 55 years old in good health and CMV-seronegative. The sequencing sample was made of PBMCs. The chain is built from TRBV2 and TRBJ2-7; D is uncertain. The CDR3 sequence is CASRTSYEQYF. The DNA for the CDR3 is TGTGCCAGCAGAACTTCCTACGAGCAGTACTTC.